This T cell receptor beta chain came from a study of shared clonotypes between healthy human individuals. A deep-level run was used for the assay. The authors ran unsorted PBMC replicate PCRs on about 300 ng DNA, 25,000 to 35,000 T cell genomes. As processed by the authors: Owing to the provision of junction-only sequences devoid of quality scores by immunoSEQ, filtering differed. Using immunoSEQ multiplex PCR, the repertoire was profiled, and TCRdb retains in-frame clones only, with some absent. V and J calls and clone size are given by that table; D and trimming were obtained from the DNA. The profile shows about 470,000 clones, roughly 77% of them singletons. V was cut by 3 bases and J by 7 bases, with 21 bases left in between. The CDR3 totals 17 residues. CDR1 is SGHAT, CDR2 FQNNGV, per germline.

Input material: PBMCs. The chain carries TRBV11-2 and TRBJ2-2, with a possible D match to TRBD1 (5 bases). The TCR originated in a woman aged 40 to 50 in good health. Some clones in this sample may be carry-over from other donors' samples. In DNA, the CDR3 is TGTGCCAGCAGCTTTTCATTGCGCACAGGCAGGATCGGGGAGCTGTTTTTT. It specifies CASSFSLRTGRIGELFF.